This is a list of T cell receptor beta chains from one sample in a study of spatial heterogeneity in lung cancer. TCRdb recomputed calls from the 5' RACE reads with MiXCR, one row per CDR3 protein. This table has some 10,000 distinct CDR3 sequences, about 6% appearing once. Source: lung tumor tissue, taken at surgery. These receptors came from a male donor with early-stage non-small cell lung cancer. CDR3s include the opening cysteine and the closing phenylalanine or tryptophan. Fields, in order: J gene, V gene, CDR3 protein.

j_gene: TRBJ2-7
v_gene: TRBV13
CDR3aa: CASSYRTETYEQYF

j_gene: TRBJ2-7
v_gene: TRBV12-3/TRBV12-4
CDR3aa: CASSGQGPREQYF

j_gene: TRBJ2-3
v_gene: TRBV7-8
CDR3aa: CASSLLYSTDTQYF

j_gene: TRBJ2-2
v_gene: TRBV12-3/TRBV12-4
CDR3aa: CASLYYTGELFF

j_gene: TRBJ2-5
v_gene: TRBV7-8
CDR3aa: CASSPRRGGSISQETQYF

j_gene: TRBJ1-1
v_gene: TRBV10-3
CDR3aa: CAISESRTEAFF

j_gene: TRBJ2-5
v_gene: TRBV18
CDR3aa: CASSPGQQETQYF

j_gene: TRBJ1-1
v_gene: TRBV6-5
CDR3aa: CASSYRGGNTEAFF

j_gene: TRBJ2-1
v_gene: TRBV9
CDR3aa: CASSSRTGVGNEQFF

j_gene: TRBJ2-2
v_gene: TRBV7-6
CDR3aa: CASMSGYTGELFF

j_gene: TRBJ1-2
v_gene: TRBV12-3/TRBV12-4
CDR3aa: CASSFERGYTF

j_gene: TRBJ1-5
v_gene: TRBV6-5
CDR3aa: CASSQTGGNQPQHF

j_gene: TRBJ1-3
v_gene: TRBV12-5
CDR3aa: CASGLGQLAGNTIYF

j_gene: TRBJ2-7
v_gene: TRBV6-6
CDR3aa: CASSYGTSGRRYEQYF

j_gene: TRBJ2-1
v_gene: TRBV7-3
CDR3aa: CASSLWDSSYNEQFF

j_gene: TRBJ1-1
v_gene: TRBV5-1
CDR3aa: CASSRGTARGTEAFF

j_gene: TRBJ2-3
v_gene: TRBV13
CDR3aa: CASSRTSGTDTQYF

j_gene: TRBJ2-5
v_gene: TRBV5-4
CDR3aa: CASSFLGRAQETQYF

j_gene: TRBJ1-2
v_gene: TRBV12-5
CDR3aa: CASGLALKGNYGYTF

j_gene: TRBJ2-3
v_gene: TRBV5-1
CDR3aa: CASSLSSSTDTQYF

j_gene: TRBJ2-2
v_gene: TRBV27
CDR3aa: CASSLSVQGGGELFF

j_gene: TRBJ2-4
v_gene: TRBV20-1
CDR3aa: CSARRLAGAINKNIQYF

j_gene: TRBJ1-6
v_gene: TRBV27
CDR3aa: CASSVGQGAGSPLHF

j_gene: TRBJ1-1
v_gene: TRBV5-1
CDR3aa: CASSLVPGVNTEAFF

j_gene: TRBJ2-7
v_gene: TRBV7-9
CDR3aa: CASSPPGQGFGEQYF

j_gene: TRBJ2-7
v_gene: TRBV6-5
CDR3aa: CASSSGQGAYEQYF

j_gene: TRBJ2-7
v_gene: TRBV27
CDR3aa: CASSPRGLAGGAPYF

j_gene: TRBJ1-1
v_gene: TRBV14
CDR3aa: CASSQGQGFVNTEAFF

j_gene: TRBJ2-1
v_gene: TRBV2
CDR3aa: CASSEGGTGVTKAYNEQFF

j_gene: TRBJ2-7
v_gene: TRBV28
CDR3aa: CASMVPGQGSYEQYF

j_gene: TRBJ2-7
v_gene: TRBV15
CDR3aa: CATSRYDRGYEQYF

j_gene: TRBJ2-5
v_gene: TRBV20-1
CDR3aa: CSAPPGLAGETQYF

j_gene: TRBJ1-4
v_gene: TRBV5-1
CDR3aa: CASSSGDSTNEKLFF

j_gene: TRBJ2-7
v_gene: TRBV28
CDR3aa: CASRDRGSSYEQYF

j_gene: TRBJ2-2
v_gene: TRBV7-3
CDR3aa: CASSPFRKAGAPGGELFF

j_gene: TRBJ1-6
v_gene: TRBV2
CDR3aa: CASGQDLGSPLHF